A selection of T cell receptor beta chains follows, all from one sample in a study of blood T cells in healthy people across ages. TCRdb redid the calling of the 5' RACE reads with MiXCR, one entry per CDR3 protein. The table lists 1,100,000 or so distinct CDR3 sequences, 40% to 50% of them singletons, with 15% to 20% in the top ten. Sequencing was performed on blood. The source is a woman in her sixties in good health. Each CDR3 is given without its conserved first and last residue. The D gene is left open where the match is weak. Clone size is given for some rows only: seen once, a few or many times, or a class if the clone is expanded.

CDR3aa: ASSLGQTSAEETQY; v_gene: TRBV5-1; d_gene: TRBD2; abundance: once; j_gene: TRBJ2-5
CDR3aa: SASVGTYEQF; v_gene: TRBV20-1; d_gene: -; abundance: -; j_gene: TRBJ2-1
CDR3aa: ASSLAPWAAGANVLT; v_gene: TRBV7-6; d_gene: -; abundance: few; j_gene: TRBJ2-6
CDR3aa: ASSPSGSYYNEQF; v_gene: TRBV7-6; d_gene: -; abundance: -; j_gene: TRBJ2-1
CDR3aa: ASSVGAADGYT; v_gene: TRBV5-1; d_gene: -; abundance: -; j_gene: TRBJ1-2
CDR3aa: ASSYPGISNQPQH; v_gene: TRBV6-2/TRBV6-3; d_gene: -; abundance: -; j_gene: TRBJ1-5
CDR3aa: SALRRAGANVLT; v_gene: TRBV20-1; d_gene: -; abundance: -; j_gene: TRBJ2-6
CDR3aa: ASSAESGDTQY; v_gene: TRBV7-2; d_gene: -; abundance: -; j_gene: TRBJ2-3
CDR3aa: ASSKAGTGGYEQY; v_gene: TRBV21-1; d_gene: -; abundance: -; j_gene: -
CDR3aa: ASSPSSYEQY; v_gene: TRBV18; d_gene: -; abundance: many; j_gene: TRBJ2-7
CDR3aa: ASIQGPAEAF; v_gene: TRBV6-6; d_gene: -; abundance: few; j_gene: TRBJ1-1
CDR3aa: ASSILGLAGVNEQF; v_gene: TRBV27; d_gene: TRBD2; abundance: -; j_gene: TRBJ2-1
CDR3aa: ATSDATRDPYNEQF; v_gene: TRBV24-1; d_gene: -; abundance: -; j_gene: TRBJ2-1